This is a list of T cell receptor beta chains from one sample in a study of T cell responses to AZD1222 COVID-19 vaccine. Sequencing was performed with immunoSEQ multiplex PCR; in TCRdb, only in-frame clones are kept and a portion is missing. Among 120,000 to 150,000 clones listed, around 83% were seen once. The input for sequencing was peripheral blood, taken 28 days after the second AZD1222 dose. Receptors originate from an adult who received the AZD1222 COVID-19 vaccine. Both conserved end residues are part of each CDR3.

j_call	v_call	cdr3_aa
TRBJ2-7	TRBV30	CAWSPKTGGQYF
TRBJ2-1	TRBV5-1	CASSPRTYYNEQFF
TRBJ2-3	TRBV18	CASSPASGRWAADTQYF
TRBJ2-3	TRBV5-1	CASRDQVGGTDTQYF
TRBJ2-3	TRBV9	CASSVDGGRDTQYF
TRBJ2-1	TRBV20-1	CSASGPGAEQFF
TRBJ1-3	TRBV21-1	CASSKLVTGTFSGNTIYF
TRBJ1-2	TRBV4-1	CASSQEGQIYGYTF
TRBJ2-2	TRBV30	CAWDRLNTGELFF
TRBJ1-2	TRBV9	CASSNVGVNGYTF
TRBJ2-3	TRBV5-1	CASSLVGPAGGSLTDTQYF
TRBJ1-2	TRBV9	CASSPGQGTIYGYTF
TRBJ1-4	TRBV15	CATSPNRGADEKLFF
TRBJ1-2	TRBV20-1	CSAPDGYTF
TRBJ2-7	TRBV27	CASSPGVSSYEQYF
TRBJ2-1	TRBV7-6	CASMASSYNEQFF
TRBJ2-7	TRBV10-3	CAISGLVETGQGFYEQYF
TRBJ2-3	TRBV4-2	CASSQDLPNTQYF
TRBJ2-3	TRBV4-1	CASSHGSGDTQYF
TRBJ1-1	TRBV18	CASSPPRGGMNTEAFF
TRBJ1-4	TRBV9	CASSVATAPNEKLFF
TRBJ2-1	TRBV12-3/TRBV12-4	CATQGREGQFF
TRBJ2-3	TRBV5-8	CASSLFPHTDTQYF
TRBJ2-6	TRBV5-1	CASSLLAAGANVLTF